The subject of this entry is one T cell receptor (beta chain). These data are taken from a study of human T cells and chemical hapten exposure. The time point is: patch test 1, 2 weeks after DPC sensitization. The treatment is: therapeutic diphenylcyclopropenone sensitization with weekly scalp DPC. TCRdb ran MiXCR on the RACE reads and lists one entry per CDR3 protein. The table records 300,000 to 400,000 distinct CDR3 sequences, approximately 6.9% of them present only once. The CDR3 runs 14 residues. V was clipped by 5 bases and J by 6 bases, with 17 bases between them. Germline assignment: CDR1 LGHNA and CDR2 YSLEER.

The input for sequencing was whole blood, taken in connection with sensitization to the hapten diphenylcyclopropenone (DPC). This TCR was sampled from a young woman with alopecia areata. Some clones in this sample may be carry-over from other donors' samples. The V and J genes are TRBV4-3 and TRBJ2-7, with a possible D match to TRBD1 (5 bases). This CDR3 reads CASSSNAGHREQYF. In DNA, the CDR3 is TGCGCCAGCAGCTCGAATGCAGGGCACCGCGAGCAGTACTTC.